One sample yielded the 29 T cell receptor beta chains listed below, sequenced in a study of T-cell memory formation after mild COVID-19. MiXCR, run by TCRdb on the 5' RACE reads, gives a single entry per CDR3 protein. The repertoire holds 450,000 or so distinct CDR3 sequences, with about 23% as singletons. Sequenced input: PBMCs or a T cell subset sorted from them (not recorded which). These receptors all come from an adult woman who had mild COVID-19 (a few samples of this study predate the infection). Cell type and time point are not known.

There are many counts of this clonotype. The J gene is TRBJ2-7, the V gene TRBV25-1; D ambiguous. V dropped 0 bases and J dropped 5 bases, with 8 bases sitting between them. Germline CDR1 is MGHDK and CDR2 is SYGVNS. This CDR3 region has 13 residues. CDR3: CASSEYVGNEQYF. The CDR3 DNA is TGTGCCAGCAGTGAATATGTGGGGAACGAGCAGTACTTC.

The chain employs TRBV10-3 and TRBJ2-1; a possible D gene is TRBD2 (5 bases). From germline, CDR1 is ENHRY and CDR2 SYGVKD. V lost 5 bases, J lost 8 bases, and 13 bases lay in between. The CDR3 consists of 13 residues. This CDR3 is CAISITSWDEQFF. The CDR3 DNA reads as TGTGCCATCAGTATTACTAGTTGGGATGAGCAGTTCTTC.

The CDR3 region is CASSTSDRVGYGYTF. The CDR3 bases are TGTGCCAGCAGTACCAGTGACAGGGTCGGCTATGGCTACACCTTC. The chain is built from TRBV2 and TRBJ1-2; TRBD1 matches at 7 bases. V was pared by 5 bases and J by 4 bases, with 10 bases of the junction left unmatched. The CDR3 is 15 residues long. The germline CDR1 and CDR2 sequences are SNHLY and FYNNEI.

The chain joins TRBV24-1 to TRBJ2-2; D ambiguous. V was trimmed by 7 bases and J by 4 bases, leaving 3 bases between them. Germline loops: CDR1 KGHDR, CDR2 SFDVKD. The CDR3 has 11 residues. The CDR3 nucleotides read TGTGCCACCAGATCCACCGGGGAGCTGTTTTTT. Its translation is CATRSTGELFF.

In its sample, this clonotype was seen a few times. The J gene is TRBJ1-2, the V gene TRBV4-3; TRBD1 matches 7 bases. The CDR3 runs to 16 residues. With 0 bases clipped from V and 4 bases from J, the junction kept 8 bases outside the gene matches. The germline CDR1 and CDR2 sequences are LGHNA and YSLEER. The CDR3 loop reads CASSQDSQGGLYGYTF. In nucleotides, the CDR3 is TGCGCCAGCAGCCAAGATAGTCAGGGGGGACTCTATGGCTACACCTTC.

This clonotype was recorded many times. This chain links TRBV20-1 with TRBJ1-6; unclear D gene. CDR1 and CDR2 from the germline V gene are DFQATT and SNEGSKA (reference sequence). The CDR3 sequence is 16 residues long. Trimming took off 2 bases at V and 5 bases at J, with 16 bases between the two ends. This CDR3 is CSARPPNRRDNSPLHF. Written as DNA, the CDR3 is TGCAGTGCTAGACCCCCAAACAGACGCGATAATTCACCCCTCCACTTT.

The chain uses TRBV7-9 and TRBJ1-6; unclear D gene. Trimming shortened V by 2 bases and J by 5 bases, and 10 bases separated the two germline ends. Germline V CDR1 and CDR2: SEHNR, FQNEAQ (reference sequence). The CDR3 has 15 amino acids. CDR3 nucleotide sequence: TGTGCCAGCAGCTTACGGGGAACAGATAATTCACCCCTCCACTTT. Amino acid sequence: CASSLRGTDNSPLHF.

The rearrangement links TRBV27 to TRBJ2-3, with D perhaps TRBD1 or TRBD2 (6 bases each). V lost 7 bases and J lost 0, with 11 bases in between. Germline CDR1 is MNHEY and CDR2 is SMNVEV (reference sequence). This CDR3 spans 14 amino acids. CDR3 loop: CASKGGQSTDTQYF. In DNA, the CDR3 is TGTGCCAGCAAGGGGGGCCAAAGCACAGATACGCAGTATTTT.

This clonotype was detected a few times. CDR3 amino acids: CASSPNRGDEQYF. The CDR3 bases are TGTGCCAGCTCACCGAACAGGGGAGACGAGCAGTACTTC. This chain links TRBV18 with TRBJ2-7; 7 nucleotides line up with TRBD1. The V gene end was trimmed by 3 bases and the J gene end by 5 bases; junction bases not matched to a gene: 4. The germline gives CDR1 KGHSH, CDR2 LQKENI. The CDR3 covers 13 residues.

In its sample, this clonotype was seen once. The V and J genes are TRBV20-1 and TRBJ1-3; D is unclear. The CDR3 extends over 15 amino acids. Germline lookup yields CDR1 DFQATT and CDR2 SNEGSKA (reference sequence). Trimming cost V 0 bases and J 0 bases, with 9 bases left between them. CDR3 coding DNA: TGCAGTGCTAGAGATTCTACCACCTCTGGAAACACCATATATTTT. Translation: CSARDSTTSGNTIYF.

The CDR3 loop is CASSFGPGLGGYTF. In DNA form, the CDR3 reads TGTGCCAGCAGTTTTGGTCCGGGCCTAGGTGGCTACACCTTC. The chain joins TRBV12-3 or TRBV12-4 to TRBJ1-2; D not certain. The CDR3 sequence is 14 residues long. V was shortened by 3 bases and J by 7 bases, with 15 bases between the two germline ends.

This clonotype was recorded a few times. The V and J genes are TRBV7-6 and TRBJ2-7, with TRBD1 matching 10 bases. CDR3 length equals 15 residues. Unmatched junction bases numbered 10, after V lost 8 bases and J lost 3 bases. Looked up from germline, CDR1 is SGHVS and CDR2 is FNYEAQ. CDR3 nucleotides: TGTGCCAGCGGCCTCAGTCGGACAGGGGGCTACGAGCAGTACTTC. This translates into CASGLSRTGGYEQYF.

There are a few counts of this clonotype. The chain uses TRBV6-1 and TRBJ2-3; D uncertain. Germline V gene data show CDR1 as MNHNS and CDR2 as SASEGT. CDR3 size: 13 residues. V lost 5 bases to trimming and J lost 4 bases, with 10 bases between them. The CDR3 reads CASSHRDPDTQYF. The CDR3 coding sequence is TGTGCCAGCAGTCATAGGGATCCAGATACGCAGTATTTT.

The V and J genes are TRBV30 and TRBJ1-2, with TRBD1 identical over 7 bases. There are 13 residues in the CDR3. V gave up 1 base and J gave up 2 bases; unmatched junction bases: 1. The germline CDR1 and CDR2 sequences are GTSNPN and SVGIG (reference sequence). CDR3 DNA sequence: TGTGCCTGGAGTGCGGACAGGAACTATGGCTACACCTTC. It translates to CAWSADRNYGYTF.

This clonotype was seen only a few times. The chain is built from TRBV3-1 and TRBJ2-3; the D is unclear. The CDR3 runs 14 residues. CDR1 is LGHDT and CDR2 is YNNKEL in the germline V gene (reference sequence). V lost 5 bases and J 2 bases, leaving 11 bases between the germline ends. CDR3 in DNA: TGTGCCAGCAGCGCCGGGCGGATCACAGATACGCAGTATTTT. As protein: CASSAGRITDTQYF.

This clonotype has a handful of counts. The chain couples TRBV18 to TRBJ2-7; no definite D call. Germline-derived CDR1 and CDR2 are KGHSH and LQKENI. The germline V and J ends were trimmed by 2 bases and 3 bases, with 11 bases remaining between them. The CDR3 is 14 amino acids. The CDR3 DNA is TGTGCCAGCTCACCATCCGGCGGTGTCTACGAGCAGTACTTC. This codes for CASSPSGGVYEQYF.

The J gene is TRBJ2-2, the V gene TRBV24-1; D remains ambiguous. The CDR3 extends over 14 amino acids. Trimming cost V 2 bases and J 4 bases, with 7 bases left between them. Germline V gene sequence: CDR1 KGHDR, CDR2 SFDVKD. For the CDR3, the DNA is TGTGCCACCAGTGATTCGTGGCCCACCGGGGAGCTGTTTTTT. Amino acids: CATSDSWPTGELFF.

This chain joins TRBV29-1 and TRBJ2-5, with 10 nucleotides matching TRBD2. The CDR3 consists of 14 residues. CDR1 and CDR2 (germline): SQVTM, ANQGSEA. V trimming: 4 bases; J trimming: 5 bases; junction bases outside the gene matches: 7. CDR3 sequence: CSVGTSGMSETQYF. The DNA of the CDR3 is TGCAGCGTTGGCACTAGCGGGATGTCGGAGACCCAGTACTTC.

CDR3 nucleotides: TGTGCCACCAGGCGCGGGGAGACCCAGTACTTC. It specifies CATRRGETQYF. The chain links TRBV24-1 to TRBJ2-5, with D maybe TRBD2 (5 bases). The CDR3 contains 11 residues. Per germline, CDR1 KGHDR and CDR2 SFDVKD. Trimming pared 7 bases from V and 5 bases from J, leaving 7 bases between.

This clonotype turned up a few times. The chain links TRBV7-3 to TRBJ2-3; TRBD2 matches at 11 bases. This CDR3 comprises 16 residues. Unmatched junction bases numbered 2, after V lost 0 bases and J lost 3 bases. Germline CDR1 SGHTA, CDR2 FQGTGA. The CDR3 DNA sequence: TGTGCCAGCAGCTTAACCTCTAGCGGGGGGACAGATACGCAGTATTTT. This encodes CASSLTSSGGTDTQYF.

This clonotype came up once. The V and J genes are TRBV3-1 and TRBJ1-2; D perhaps matches TRBD1 (5 bases). The CDR3 is made up of 15 amino acids. Between the trimmed V and J ends, which lost 6 bases and 3 bases, there was a span of 17 bases. The V gene's germline CDR1 is LGHDT and CDR2 YNNKEL (reference sequence). DNA for the CDR3: TGTGCCAGCAGGCACCGGGCAGGGACGGACTATGGCTACACCTTC. This encodes CASRHRAGTDYGYTF.

In this sample, this clonotype turned up a few times. DNA for the CDR3: TGTGCCAGCGGAATCCGGGACGTCGATCCGAAAGGCTACACCTTC. It specifies CASGIRDVDPKGYTF. The chain couples TRBV12-3 or TRBV12-4 to TRBJ1-2; possibly TRBD1 for D (5 bases). V was trimmed by 8 bases and J by 8 bases, leaving 24 bases between them. This CDR3 region has 15 residues.

The chain is built from TRBV7-9 and TRBJ2-5; 10 positions match TRBD2. Germline-derived CDR1 and CDR2 are SEHNR and FQNEAQ (reference sequence). V shed 4 bases, J shed 3 bases, and the junction held 11 bases outside the gene matches. The CDR3 spans 17 residues. CDR3 protein: CASSSAVSGRAEETQYF. The CDR3 nucleotides are TGTGCCAGCAGCTCTGCCGTGAGCGGGAGGGCCGAAGAGACCCAGTACTTC.

V and J are TRBV7-2 and TRBJ2-1; 11 bases map to TRBD2. J gave up 5 bases and V 6 bases, and 3 bases lay outside the gene matches. CDR3 length: 14 amino acids. Germline-derived CDR1 and CDR2 are SGHTA and FQGNSA. The CDR3 sequence is CASRPGLADNEQFF. CDR3 sequence (DNA): TGTGCCAGCAGGCCGGGACTAGCGGACAATGAGCAGTTCTTC. The full variable domain, with the rest looked up from reference TRBV7-2 and TRBJ2-1, is GAGVSQSPSNKVTEKGKDVELRCDPISGHTALYWYRQSLGQGLEFLIYFQGNSAPDKSGLPSDRFSAERTGGSVSTLTIQRTQQEDSAVYLCASRPGLADNEQFFGPGTRLTVL.

V usage is TRBV4-2 and J usage is TRBJ2-2, with 8 bases identical to TRBD1. V lost 6 bases to trimming and J lost 1 base; unmatched junction nucleotides: 1. Germline CDR1 is LGHNA and CDR2 is YNFKEQ. This CDR3 contains 14 residues. CDR3 loop: CASRQGGNTGELFF. The CDR3 nucleotides read TGTGCCAGCAGACAGGGGGGGAACACCGGGGAGCTGTTTTTT.

This clonotype was seen only a few times. J is TRBJ2-3 and V is TRBV7-3, with a possible D match to TRBD2 (5 bases). Germline V lookup: CDR1 SGHTA, CDR2 FQGTGA. The CDR3 totals 13 residues. With 5 bases removed from V and 8 bases from J, the gap between germline ends came to 14 bases. CDR3 sequence (DNA): TGTGCCAGCAGCCCGGACTCCACTACTACGCAGTATTTT. Residues: CASSPDSTTTQYF.

The rearrangement joins TRBV15 to TRBJ2-1; no firm D call. The CDR3 spans 15 residues. The V gene's germline CDR1 is LNHNV and CDR2 YYDKDF (reference sequence). The V end lost 1 base, the J end lost 0 bases, and 7 bases lay between the germline ends. The CDR3 nucleotides read TGTGCCACCAGCAGAGTGGCTAGCTCCTACAATGAGCAGTTCTTC. Protein product: CATSRVASSYNEQFF.

The rearrangement links TRBV4-1 to TRBJ2-1; D gene unclear. CDR1 is MGHRA and CDR2 is YSYEKL in the germline V gene. V was trimmed by 2 bases and J by 0 bases, leaving 8 bases between them. The CDR3 has 15 amino acids. This CDR3 reads CASSQSYSSYNEQFF. In nucleotides, the CDR3 is TGCGCCAGCAGCCAATCTTATAGCTCCTACAATGAGCAGTTCTTC.

This clonotype came up many times. CDR3 nucleotide sequence: TGTGCCAGCAGTTTCTTAGGACAGCAGAACACTGAAGCTTTCTTT. Protein: CASSFLGQQNTEAFF. The chain combines TRBV12-3 or TRBV12-4 with TRBJ1-1, with D perhaps TRBD1 (6 bases). This CDR3 comprises 15 residues. V gave up 3 bases and J gave up 1 base, with 12 bases separating them.